The 16 T cell receptor beta chains in this list originate from one sample, sequenced in a study of blood T cell repertoires in COVID-19 (dated by TCRdb to the early 2020s). Libraries were built with the immunoSEQ multiplex PCR assay. TCRdb provides this immuneACCESS table in a form limited to in-frame rearrangements. Some clones are lacking; in checked studies, under half of them reflect an unresolved V gene, and why the rest are absent is not known. This sample gives some 290,000 clones in total; roughly 91% of them show up just once. Over 8.5% of the sample is in the top ten clones. Material: PBMCs or T cells enriched from blood (not recorded which). These receptors all stem from a woman in her 30s who had recovered from COVID-19.

This clone was counted between two and nine times. V usage is TRBV28 and J usage is TRBJ1-6; D uncertain. The CDR3 contains 14 residues. Germline-derived CDR1 and CDR2 are MDHEN and SYDVKM. V lost 3 bases and J 6 bases, leaving 9 bases between the germline ends. This CDR3 is CASSFLDRNSPLHF. Here the CDR3 DNA reads TGTGCCAGCAGTTTCCTAGACCGTAATTCACCCCTCCACTTT. Full variable domain (rest looked up from reference TRBV28 and TRBJ1-6): DVKVTQSSRYLVKRTGEKVFLECVQDMDHENMFWYRQDPGLGLRLIYFSYDVKMKEKGDIPEGYSVSREKKERFSLILESASTNQTSMYLCASSFLDRNSPLHFGNGTRLTVT.

The rearrangement joins TRBV6-2 or TRBV6-3 to TRBJ1-1; the D gene is possibly TRBD1 (6 bases). CDR1 and CDR2 from the germline V gene are MNHEY and SVGEGT. The CDR3 is made up of 16 amino acids. Trimming shortened V by 5 bases and J by 6 bases, and 22 bases separated the two germline ends. CDR3 residues: CASSERGGAGEAEAFF. The CDR3 region has the DNA TGTGCCAGCAGTGAGCGAGGTGGAGCAGGGGAAGCTGAAGCTTTCTTT.

J is TRBJ2-7 and V is TRBV6-2 or TRBV6-3; 7 bases map to TRBD2. V shed 5 bases and J 3 bases; nucleotides not matched to a gene: 10. The CDR3 runs to 15 residues. The germline gives CDR1 MNHEY, CDR2 SVGEGT. The CDR3 bases are TGTGCCAGCAGTCCCGGGACTACCCGAATCTACGAGCAGTACTTC. Its translation is CASSPGTTRIYEQYF.

The genes are TRBV27 and TRBJ2-7, with D uncertain. CDR3 length equals 13 residues. V lost 3 bases, J lost 2 bases, and 8 bases lay in between. Germline V gives CDR1 MNHEY, CDR2 SMNVEV (reference sequence). The CDR3 loop is CASSFNRAYEQYF. Written as DNA, the CDR3 is TGTGCCAGCAGTTTTAACAGAGCCTACGAGCAGTACTTC.

The gene calls are TRBV12-2 and TRBJ1-3. TRBV12-2 is shown as a pseudogene. This CDR3 has 17 residues. As DNA, the CDR3 is TGTGCAAGTCGCTTCAGCGACGTTTTGAACTCTGGAAACACCATATATTTT. Encoded protein: CASRFSDVLNSGNTIYF.

The chain joins TRBV27 to TRBJ1-2; a possible D gene is TRBD1 (5 bases). Trimming left V 7 bases short and J 6 bases short, with 24 bases between. The germline V gene encodes CDR1 MNHEY and CDR2 SMNVEV (reference sequence). CDR3 length: 16 amino acids. The CDR3 DNA sequence: TGTGCCAGCACCCCAAGGGGAGGGGCGAGTTGGAATGGCTACACCTTC. Translated: CASTPRGGASWNGYTF.

The chain is built from TRBV4-1 and TRBJ2-7; tentative D call: TRBD1 (6 bases). Trimming took 4 bases from V and 0 from J, leaving 13 bases between them. The germline gives CDR1 MGHRA, CDR2 YSYEKL. CDR3 size: 15 residues. The CDR3 spells CASSLEHRASYEQYF. Written as DNA, the CDR3 is TGCGCCAGCAGCCTCGAGCACAGGGCCTCCTACGAGCAGTACTTC.

J is TRBJ2-2 and V is TRBV2; D is unclear. The ends were cut back, 3 bases at V and 1 base at J, with 6 bases in the middle. The CDR3 is 14 amino acids. Germline V lookup: CDR1 SNHLY, CDR2 FYNNEI. The chain's CDR3 is CASSDWQNTGELFF. CDR3 in DNA: TGTGCCAGCAGTGACTGGCAGAACACCGGGGAGCTGTTTTTT.

The genes are TRBV28 and TRBJ1-1; 9 bases are shared with TRBD1. Germline CDR1 is MDHEN and CDR2 is SYDVKM. CDR3 length: 16 residues. Trimming at V came to 6 bases and at J to 4 bases, leaving 12 bases not matched to a gene. CDR3 sequence: CASSPLDRDRVTEAFF. CDR3 nucleotides: TGTGCCAGCAGCCCCCTAGACCGGGACAGGGTCACTGAAGCTTTCTTT.

This chain uses TRBV7-8 with TRBJ2-1, with 9 bases that match TRBD2. The junction had 5 bases not matched to a gene; V was cut back by 3 bases and J by 5 bases. Germline V gives CDR1 SGHVS, CDR2 FQNEAQ. The CDR3 is 15 residues long. DNA for the CDR3: TGTGCCAGCAGCTTGCGGGAGGGCAGGAACAATGAGCAGTTCTTC. It encodes CASSLREGRNNEQFF.

This rearrangement joins TRBV27 to TRBJ2-1; 9 nucleotides line up with TRBD2. The junction had 1 base not matched to a gene; V was cut back by 6 bases and J by 1 base. Germline V gives CDR1 MNHEY, CDR2 SMNVEV (reference sequence). CDR3 length: 14 amino acids. For the CDR3, the DNA is TGTGCCAGCAGCCTAGCGGGGTCCTACAATGAGCAGTTCTTC. Its protein is CASSLAGSYNEQFF.

The chain links TRBV3-1 (or the pseudogene TRBV3-2) to TRBJ2-3; D unclear. This CDR3 region has 12 residues. CDR1 and CDR2 (germline): LGHDT, YNNKEL (reference sequence). V dropped 5 bases and J dropped 4 bases, with 7 bases sitting between them. The CDR3 loop reads CASSSNADTQYF. CDR3 nucleotide sequence: TGTGCCAGCAGCTCCAATGCAGATACGCAGTATTTT.

The chain employs TRBV29-1 and TRBJ2-2; 7 nucleotides align to TRBD1. The junction had 5 bases not matched to a gene; V was cut back by 2 bases and J by 2 bases. Germline lookup yields CDR1 SQVTM and CDR2 ANQGSEA. The CDR3 length is 15 residues. DNA of the CDR3: TGCAGCGTTGAACAGGGGGTGGCAAACACCGGGGAGCTGTTTTTT. This gives the protein CSVEQGVANTGELFF.

The chain is built from TRBV10-3 and TRBJ2-2; possibly TRBD1 for D (6 bases). Deletions cut 6 bases from V and 4 bases from J, with 9 bases between. This CDR3 region has 13 residues. Germline V gene data show CDR1 as ENHRY and CDR2 as SYGVKD. CDR3 protein: CAIRGAPTGELFF. DNA for the CDR3: TGTGCCATCAGGGGGGCACCCACCGGGGAGCTGTTTTTT.

The chain links TRBV28 to TRBJ2-2; the D is unclear. The CDR3 has 13 amino acids. Germline values: CDR1 MDHEN, CDR2 SYDVKM. V was trimmed by 7 bases and J by 4 bases, leaving 10 bases between them. CDR3 nucleotides: TGTGCCAGCACATTCCAGTTCACCGGGGAGCTGTTTTTT. This encodes CASTFQFTGELFF. Using reference TRBV28 and TRBJ2-2 for the parts outside the CDR3, the full variable domain is DVKVTQSSRYLVKRTGEKVFLECVQDMDHENMFWYRQDPGLGLRLIYFSYDVKMKEKGDIPEGYSVSREKKERFSLILESASTNQTSMYLCASTFQFTGELFFGEGSRLTVL.

The chain joins TRBV18 to TRBJ1-2, with D unresolved. CDR3 length equals 15 residues. V was pared by 2 bases and J by 0 bases, with 10 bases between. CDR1 is KGHSH and CDR2 is LQKENI in the germline V gene. This chain's CDR3 is CASSPGQNTNYGYTF. DNA of the CDR3: TGTGCCAGCTCACCAGGGCAGAATACTAACTATGGCTACACCTTC.